The 21 T cell receptor beta chains presented below share a single source sample, sequenced in a study of T cell changes during pregnancy in multiple sclerosis. Libraries were prepared by immunoSEQ multiplex PCR; TCRdb keeps only in-frame clonotypes and omits some of them. This sample has fewer than 60,000 clones; approximately 95% occur once, and the top ten carry approximately 0.31%. The source material was CD4+ T cells from peripheral blood mononuclear cells, sampled in the third trimester of pregnancy. Receptors originate from a female donor with multiple sclerosis, enrolled in a pregnancy study.

CDR3 protein: CASSAGQINQPQHF. The CDR3 DNA follows: TGTGCCAGCAGTGCGGGACAGATCAATCAGCCCCAGCATTTT. The gene calls are TRBV6-6 and TRBJ1-5, with 7 bases identical to TRBD1. Trimming took 5 bases from V and 3 from J; bases not matched to a gene: 4. From germline, CDR1 is MNHNY and CDR2 SVGAGI (reference sequence). This CDR3 is built from 14 residues.

The V and J genes are TRBV5-4 and TRBJ2-2; 8 bases fit TRBD2. V lost 0 bases to trimming and J lost 6 bases; unmatched junction nucleotides: 13. The CDR3 contains 18 residues. The germline CDR1 and CDR2 sequences are SGHNT and YYREEE (reference sequence). The CDR3 nucleotides are TGTGCCAGCAGCTTGGGAAGCTCGGGACTAGTCATTGCCGGGGAGCTGTTTTTT. Its translation is CASSLGSSGLVIAGELFF.

This clone was observed a single time. The rearrangement links TRBV27 to TRBJ1-1, with D possibly being TRBD1 (6 bases). Germline V CDR1 and CDR2: MNHEY, SMNVEV (reference sequence). Trimming cost V 6 bases and J 0 bases, with 11 bases left between them. There are 14 residues in the CDR3. CDR3: CASRPDRLNTEAFF. In nucleotides, the CDR3 is TGTGCCAGCAGACCGGACAGACTGAACACTGAAGCTTTCTTT.

A note on this clone: Germline and junction disagree at one end, which may indicate a read error. The chain joins TRBV28 to TRBJ1-5, with a possible D match to TRBD1 (6 bases). The V gene's germline CDR1 is MDHEN and CDR2 SYDVKM. The CDR3 contains 14 residues. The CDR3 region has the DNA TGTGCCAGCAGTTGGGGGGGCAGCAGTCAGCCCCAGCATTTT. Its protein is CASSWGGSSQPQHF.

The rearrangement uses TRBV2 and TRBJ2-2; a weak D match, TRBD2 (5 bases). Germline-derived CDR1 and CDR2 are SNHLY and FYNNEI. The CDR3 covers 15 residues. Between the trimmed V and J ends, which lost 1 base and 7 bases, there was a span of 13 bases. The CDR3 region has the DNA TGTGCCAGCAGTGAAGAAATGCTAGCCAACGGGGAGCTGTTTTTT. Residues: CASSEEMLANGELFF.

This clone was seen just once. This rearrangement joins TRBV10-3 to TRBJ1-2; a weak D match, TRBD1 (5 bases). V shed 6 bases and J shed 0 bases, with 8 bases lying between them. This CDR3 comprises 13 residues. Germline assignment: CDR1 ENHRY and CDR2 SYGVKD. CDR3 sequence: CAIRGGANYGYTF. Here the CDR3 DNA reads TGTGCCATCAGGGGGGGAGCTAACTATGGCTACACCTTC.

CDR3 protein: CASSEGTGHHEKLFF. In nucleotides, the CDR3 is TGTGCCAGCAGCGAGGGGACAGGGCATCACGAAAAACTGTTTTTT. The chain has TRBV6-6 and TRBJ1-4, with TRBD1 identical over 9 bases. The CDR3 sequence is 15 residues long. Germline V gene lookup returns CDR1 MNHNY and CDR2 SVGAGI (reference sequence). V lost 6 bases and J lost 8; bases outside the gene matches: 10.

The chain recombines TRBV10-3 with TRBJ2-7, with D tentatively TRBD2 (6 bases). Per germline, CDR1 ENHRY and CDR2 SYGVKD. Trimming pared 2 bases from V and 4 bases from J, leaving 9 bases between. The CDR3 has 13 residues. CDR3 amino acids: CAISEIGGYEQYF. In DNA form, the CDR3 reads TGTGCCATCAGTGAGATTGGGGGGTACGAGCAGTACTTC.

V and J are TRBV18 and TRBJ2-6; 7 bases agree with TRBD1. V was clipped by 6 bases and J by 0 bases; unmatched bases: 8. Germline-derived CDR1 and CDR2 are KGHSH and LQKENI. This CDR3 comprises 17 residues. CDR3 sequence: CASSSGQTSSGANVLTF. As DNA, the CDR3 is TGTGCCAGCTCTTCGGGACAGACGAGCTCTGGGGCCAACGTCCTGACTTTC.

This chain connects TRBV4-1 to TRBJ1-1, with no clear D. CDR1 and CDR2 from the germline V gene are MGHRA and YSYEKL. Trimming pared 1 base from V and 1 base from J, leaving 7 bases between. This CDR3 region has 14 residues. The CDR3 protein is CASSQGIANTEAFF. CDR3 DNA: TGCGCCAGCAGCCAAGGAATAGCGAACACTGAAGCTTTCTTT.

The genes are TRBV20-1 and TRBJ1-2; 7 bases line up with TRBD1. The CDR3 has 11 residues. Germline V gene data show CDR1 as DFQATT and CDR2 as SNEGSKA (reference sequence). The junction had 3 bases not matched to a gene; V was cut back by 6 bases and J by 5 bases. CDR3 in DNA: TGCAGTGCCCCACAGGGGTATGGCTACACCTTC. This translates into CSAPQGYGYTF.

This chain connects TRBV11-1 to TRBJ2-1; TRBD2 agrees at 8 bases. The length of the CDR3 is 15 residues. V shed 2 bases and J 4 bases; nucleotides not matched to a gene: 4. Germline CDR1 and CDR2: SGHAT and FQDESV (reference sequence). CDR3 nucleotide sequence: TGTGCCAGCAGCTTAACGGGGGGGGTTTACAATGAGCAGTTCTTC. Translation gives CASSLTGGVYNEQFF. Using reference TRBV11-1 and TRBJ2-1 for the parts outside the CDR3, the full variable domain is EAEVAQSPRYKITEKSQAVAFWCDPISGHATLYWYRQILGQGPELLVQFQDESVVDDSQLPKDRFSAERLKGVDSTLKIQPAELGDSAMYLCASSLTGGVYNEQFFGPGTRLTVL.

This clone came up once. The chain carries TRBV7-2 and TRBJ1-1, with 7 bases that match TRBD1. J gave up 4 bases and V 0 bases, and 2 bases lay outside the gene matches. This CDR3 has 14 amino acids. Germline V CDR1 and CDR2: SGHTA, FQGNSA. The CDR3 nucleotides read TGTGCCAGCAGCTTAGCGTGGGACAGCACTGAAGCTTTCTTT. Translating it yields CASSLAWDSTEAFF.

The rearrangement uses TRBV30 and TRBJ2-3; TRBD2 matches 9 bases. The CDR3 sequence is 16 residues long. Unmatched junction bases numbered 15, after V lost 5 bases and J lost 6 bases. The germline V gene encodes CDR1 GTSNPN and CDR2 SVGIG (reference sequence). In DNA, the CDR3 is TGTGCCTGGGTCCGCAAAGCGGGGGGCCGCGGGGATACGCAGTATTTT. Translation gives CAWVRKAGGRGDTQYF.

This chain joins TRBV29-1 and TRBJ1-1; no firm D call. This CDR3 has 12 residues. Germline CDR1 SQVTM, CDR2 ANQGSEA. The V end lost 7 bases, the J end lost 4 bases, and 13 bases lay between the germline ends. In nucleotides, the CDR3 is TGCAGCGCCGTGCACACGGGCACTGAAGCTTTCTTT. Its protein product is CSAVHTGTEAFF.

The chain links TRBV5-4 to TRBJ1-4; no clear D. The CDR3 covers 15 residues. The V gene's germline CDR1 is SGHNT and CDR2 YYREEE (reference sequence). Trimming removed 0 bases from V and 6 bases from J, with 12 bases in between. The CDR3 loop is CASSLARGRDEKLFF. The DNA for the CDR3 is TGTGCCAGCAGCTTGGCCCGGGGTCGGGATGAAAAACTGTTTTTT.

V and J are TRBV6-1 and TRBJ2-3; TRBD2 matches at 11 bases. Germline values: CDR1 MNHNS, CDR2 SASEGT. The length of the CDR3 is 15 residues. With 4 bases clipped from V and 5 bases from J, the junction kept 5 bases outside the gene matches. CDR3 loop: CASSGLAGRGDTQYF. The CDR3 DNA sequence: TGTGCCAGCAGTGGACTAGCGGGAAGGGGAGATACGCAGTATTTT.

The CDR3 region is CASSRPTGTGIAQPQHF. In DNA form, the CDR3 reads TGTGCCAGCAGCCGACCGACCGGGACAGGAATAGCTCAGCCCCAGCATTTT. V gene TRBV7-2 combines with J gene TRBJ1-5; the match to TRBD1 covers 8 bases. Germline CDR1 is SGHTA and CDR2 is FQGNSA. V shed 5 bases and J 6 bases; nucleotides not matched to a gene: 15. This CDR3 is 17 amino acids long.

The chain uses TRBV18 and TRBJ1-5; tentative D call: TRBD1 (6 bases). The CDR3 runs to 15 residues. CDR1 and CDR2 from the germline V gene are KGHSH and LQKENI. V lost 3 bases and J 6 bases, leaving 15 bases between the germline ends. The CDR3 sequence: CASSPRQEFGQPQHF. CDR3 bases: TGTGCCAGCTCACCGAGACAGGAGTTTGGTCAGCCCCAGCATTTT.

CDR3 protein: CASSEYIPGISYNSPLHF. CDR3 DNA sequence: TGTGCCAGCAGTGAATATATCCCGGGGATATCCTATAATTCACCCCTCCACTTT. The chain couples TRBV25-1 to TRBJ1-6; D is unclear. The germline V and J ends were trimmed by 0 bases and 1 base, with 13 bases remaining between them. This CDR3 region has 18 residues. The germline CDR1 and CDR2 sequences are MGHDK and SYGVNS.

The chain links TRBV15 to TRBJ2-4; D remains ambiguous. The V end lost 3 bases, the J end lost 0 bases, and 12 bases lay between the germline ends. Germline assignment: CDR1 LNHNV and CDR2 YYDKDF (reference sequence). CDR3 size: 16 residues. The CDR3 spells CATSSLRILAKNIQYF. The CDR3 nucleotides read TGTGCCACCAGCAGTCTACGAATACTAGCCAAAAACATTCAGTACTTC.